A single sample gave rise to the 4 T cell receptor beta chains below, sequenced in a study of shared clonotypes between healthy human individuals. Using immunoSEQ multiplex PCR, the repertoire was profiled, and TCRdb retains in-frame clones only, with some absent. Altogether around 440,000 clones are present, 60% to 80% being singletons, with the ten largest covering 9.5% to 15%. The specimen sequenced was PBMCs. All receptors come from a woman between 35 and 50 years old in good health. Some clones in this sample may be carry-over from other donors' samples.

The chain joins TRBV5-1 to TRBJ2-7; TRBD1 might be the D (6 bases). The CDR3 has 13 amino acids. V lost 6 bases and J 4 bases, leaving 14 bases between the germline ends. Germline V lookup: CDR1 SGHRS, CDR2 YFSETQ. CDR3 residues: CASTPGQTYEQYF. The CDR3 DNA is TGCGCCAGCACCCCTGGACAGACATACGAGCAGTACTTC. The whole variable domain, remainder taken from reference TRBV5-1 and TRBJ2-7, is KAGVTQTPRYLIKTRGQQVTLSCSPISGHRSVSWYQQTPGQGLQFLFEYFSETQRNKGNFPGRFSGRQFSNSRSEMNVSTLELGDSALYLCASTPGQTYEQYFGPGTRLTVT.

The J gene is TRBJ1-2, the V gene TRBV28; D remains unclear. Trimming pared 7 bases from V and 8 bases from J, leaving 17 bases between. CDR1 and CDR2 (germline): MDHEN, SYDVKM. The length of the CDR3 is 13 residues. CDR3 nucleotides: TGTGCCAGCACCTTAACACAGCCTGGGGGCTACACCTTC. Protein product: CASTLTQPGGYTF.

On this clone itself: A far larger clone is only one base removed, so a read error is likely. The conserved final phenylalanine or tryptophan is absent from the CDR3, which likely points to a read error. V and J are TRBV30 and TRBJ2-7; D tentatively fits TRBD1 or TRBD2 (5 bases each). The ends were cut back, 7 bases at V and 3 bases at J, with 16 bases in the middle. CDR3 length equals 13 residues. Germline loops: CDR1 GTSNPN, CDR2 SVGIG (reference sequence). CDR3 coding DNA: TGTGCCTCGCCGGGACCGTCCATCTACGAGCAGTACCTC. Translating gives CASPGPSIYEQYL.

The CDR3 bases are TGTGCCAGCAGCTTAACTCAGTACTTC. Its protein is CASSLTQYF. The rearrangement links TRBV7-6 to TRBJ2-7; D not resolved. Per germline, CDR1 SGHVS and CDR2 FNYEAQ. V dropped 2 bases and J dropped 10 bases, with 3 bases sitting between them. The CDR3 sequence is 9 residues long.